These T cell receptor beta chains were read from a single sample in a study of response to subunit inactivated influenza vaccine. TCRdb redid the calling of the RT-PCR reads with MiXCR, one entry per CDR3 protein. Among around 250,000 distinct CDR3 sequences listed, 12% were seen once. Sequenced here: non-naive T cells sorted from PBMCs, sampled 14 to 15 days before vaccination. The receptors here all came from a man between 45 and 60 years old who received an inactivated influenza vaccine. Both conserved end residues are part of each CDR3. The order of the fields is V gene, J gene, CDR3 protein.

>TRBV5-6|TRBJ2-5
CASSFVETQYF
>TRBV11-2|TRBJ2-7
CASSLVGGLAGATPYEQYF
>TRBV20-1|TRBJ2-1
CSARDGRRGAHNEQFF
>TRBV7-2|TRBJ2-3
CASSLEAAYTDTQYF
>TRBV15|TRBJ2-4
CATSRALALGRADLNIQYF
>TRBV6-2/TRBV6-3|TRBJ1-2
CASGSGTVIDYGYTF
>TRBV3-1|TRBJ2-7
CASRDQHTYEQYF
>TRBV9|TRBJ2-5
CASSVDWGEETQYF
>TRBV28|TRBJ2-2
CASSGNAGELFF
>TRBV6-5|TRBJ2-1
CASSWDRYNEQFF
>TRBV20-1|TRBJ2-1
CRPGRATYNEQFF
>TRBV18|TRBJ1-5
CASSADWGGQPQHF
>TRBV7-2|TRBJ2-5
CASSPVAGGFSQETQYF
>TRBV12-3/TRBV12-4|TRBJ2-7
CASSLRLGQNYEQYF